This TCR beta chain was identified in a study of blood T cell repertoires in COVID-19. As for the study in general: Material from acute and convalescent COVID-19 was sourced from the United States, Italy and Spain. In each case, the material was cDNA or gDNA derived from T cells, B-cell-depleted T cells, or PBMCs.

This clone was counted a few times. How the authors handled the data: Scientists estimated how many nucleated cells there were by amplifying reference gene primers. Sequencing was performed with immunoSEQ multiplex PCR; in TCRdb, only in-frame clones are kept and a portion is missing. The DNA was the basis for D and trimming; V, J and clone size are from that table. This sample carries some 140,000 clones, less than 85% of them seen once, and the ten largest clones take roughly 17%. V dropped 3 bases and J dropped 4 bases, with 15 bases sitting between them. The CDR3 length is 15 residues. Germline CDR1 LNHDA, CDR2 SQIVND (reference sequence).

This TCR derives from a woman over 75 with acute or convalescent COVID-19. Material: peripheral blood. V and J are TRBV19 and TRBJ1-2; possibly TRBD1 for D (5 bases). DNA for the CDR3: TGTGCCAGTAGTATTATACAGGAAAGGATCTATGGCTACACCTTC. Its protein is CASSIIQERIYGYTF.